The rows below give T cell receptor beta chains drawn from one sample of a study of post-analysis software for immune sequencing data. TCRdb fed the PCR reads into MiXCR, producing one record per CDR3 protein. The profile shows hundreds of thousands of distinct CDR3 sequences, 53% of them singletons. Input material: blood. These receptors were obtained from a girl between 10 and 17 years old with multiple sclerosis. CDR3s include the opening cysteine and the closing phenylalanine or tryptophan. D genes are given only for firm matches. Size is stated for part of the rows, as once, few or many counts, or as a class when the clone is expanded.

j_call d_call clone_size v_call cdr3_aa cdr3_nt
TRBJ2-1 - once TRBV6-1 CASRFRDEQFF TGTGCCAGCAGGTTCCGGGATGAGCAGTTCTTC
TRBJ2-1 TRBD1 - TRBV28 CASSPGQGHNNEQFF TGTGCCAGCAGTCCAGGACAGGGGCACAACAATGAGCAGTTCTTC
TRBJ1-2 - - TRBV29-1 CSTLPDYTF TGCAGCACGTTGCCTGACTACACCTTC
TRBJ2-7 - - TRBV7-2 CASSLSQVSYEQYF TGTGCCAGCAGCTTATCACAGGTTTCCTACGAGCAGTACTTC
TRBJ2-1 - few TRBV29-1 CSATQGEQFF TGCAGCGCCACACAGGGTGAGCAGTTCTTC
TRBJ2-2 TRBD2 once TRBV4-1 CASSPGLDTLVPGELFF TGCGCCAGCAGCCCAGGACTAGATACCTTAGTCCCCGGGGAGCTGTTTTTT
TRBJ1-2 - - TRBV5-1 CASSLETVHGYTF TGCGCCAGCAGCTTGGAGACAGTCCATGGCTACACCTTC
TRBJ1-1 TRBD1 - TRBV20-1 CSATDRVVNTEAFF TGCAGTGCTACGGACAGGGTGGTTAACACTGAAGCTTTCTTT
TRBJ2-7 TRBD1 - TRBV2 CASSEARGQGFDEQYF TGTGCCAGCAGTGAAGCGAGGGGACAGGGGTTCGACGAGCAGTACTTC
TRBJ2-7 - - TRBV20-1 CRARGVAYEQYF TGCAGGGCTAGGGGGGTAGCCTACGAGCAGTACTTC
TRBJ2-5 - few TRBV7-2 CASSLVPKAGDNQETQYF TGTGCCAGCAGCTTAGTACCAAAGGCAGGGGATAACCAAGAGACCCAGTATTTC
TRBJ2-1 TRBD2 few TRBV5-4 CASSASGEPYNEQFF TGTGCCAGCAGCGCCAGCGGGGAACCCTACAATGAGCAGTTCTTC
TRBJ1-2 TRBD1 - TRBV6-5 CASRRDSGGGDYGYTF TGTGCCAGCAGACGGGACAGCGGGGGTGGAGACTATGGCTACACCTTC
TRBJ1-1 - - TRBV5-1 CASSLTLWGTEAFF TGCGCCAGCAGCCTGACACTCTGGGGCACTGAAGCTTTCTTT
TRBJ2-1 - - TRBV5-1 CASSLGVEQFF TGCGCCAGCAGCTTGGGTGTTGAGCAGTTCTTC
TRBJ2-7 - - TRBV21-1 CASSKGGSEQYF TGTGCCAGCAGCAAAGGAGGGAGCGAGCAGTACTTC
TRBJ2-7 - - TRBV28 CASNQGSVYEQYF TGTGCCAGCAATCAAGGAAGCGTCTACGAGCAGTACTTC